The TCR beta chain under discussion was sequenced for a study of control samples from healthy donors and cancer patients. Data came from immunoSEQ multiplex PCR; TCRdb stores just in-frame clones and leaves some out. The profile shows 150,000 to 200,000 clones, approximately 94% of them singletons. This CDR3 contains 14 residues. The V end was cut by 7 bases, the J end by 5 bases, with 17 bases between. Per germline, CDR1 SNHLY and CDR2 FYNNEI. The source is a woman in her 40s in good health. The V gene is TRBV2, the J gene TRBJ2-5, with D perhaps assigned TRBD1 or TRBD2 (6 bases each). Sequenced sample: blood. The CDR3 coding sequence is TGTGCCAGCAACACTCGGGGGCCGGGGGAGACCCAGTACTTC. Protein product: CASNTRGPGETQYF.